This record concerns one TCR beta chain sequence. The antigen remains undetermined. Germline CDR1 SGHRS, CDR2 YFSETQ. This CDR3 is 16 amino acids long. V trimming: 0 bases; J trimming: 6 bases; junction bases outside the gene matches: 8. The data stem from a study of cytomegalovirus exposure and HLA in healthy donors. Study results and caveats: TRBV6-2, TRBV6-3 and some other V segments were unresolvable in 87-base-pair reads.

PCR primers comprised 60 Vbeta and 13 Jbeta primers. Clones were sequenced by immunoSEQ multiplex PCR, and TCRdb holds only the in-frame ones, with some missing. The sample contains approximately 190,000 clones, 85% to 90% of which appear only once. This TCR was recovered from a man younger than 40 in good health and CMV-seronegative. Sample: PBMCs. V is TRBV5-1 and J is TRBJ2-1; 8 bases line up with TRBD1. CDR3 sequence: CASSLAGGTGVNEQFF. For the CDR3, the DNA is TGCGCCAGCAGCTTGGCTGGAGGGACAGGAGTCAATGAGCAGTTCTTC. Supplemented by reference TRBV5-1 and TRBJ2-1, the full variable domain reads KAGVTQTPRYLIKTRGQQVTLSCSPISGHRSVSWYQQTPGQGLQFLFEYFSETQRNKGNFPGRFSGRQFSNSRSEMNVSTLELGDSALYLCASSLAGGTGVNEQFFGPGTRLTVL.